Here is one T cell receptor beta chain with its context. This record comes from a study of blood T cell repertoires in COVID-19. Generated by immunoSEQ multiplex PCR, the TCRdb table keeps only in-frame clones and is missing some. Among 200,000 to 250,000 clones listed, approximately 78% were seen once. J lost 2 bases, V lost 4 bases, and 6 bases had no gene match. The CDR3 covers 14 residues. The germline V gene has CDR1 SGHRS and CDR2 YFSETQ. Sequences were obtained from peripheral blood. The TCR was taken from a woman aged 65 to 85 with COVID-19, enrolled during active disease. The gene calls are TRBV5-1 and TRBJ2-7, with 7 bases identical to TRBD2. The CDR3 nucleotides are TGCGCCAGCAGCCTCCTAGGGACTACCTACGAGCAGTACTTC. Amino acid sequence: CASSLLGTTYEQYF.